What follows are 28 T cell receptor beta chains derived from one specimen sequenced in a study of long-term antiretroviral therapy in people with HIV. Investigators performed immunoSEQ version v3.0 at survey level. Sequenced by immunoSEQ multiplex PCR; TCRdb stores in-frame clones only, minus some. The sample has about 27,000 clones, roughly four fifths seen once; the top ten hold about 10%. The sample here was unsorted PBMCs, taken 0.8 years before starting antiretroviral therapy. All receptors derive from a man in his late teens or twenties with HIV.

The chain employs TRBV29-1 and TRBJ1-2; 7 bases fit TRBD1. The CDR3 contains 15 residues. V trimming: 2 bases; J trimming: 6 bases; junction bases outside the gene matches: 12. CDR1 is SQVTM and CDR2 is ANQGSEA in the germline V gene. In DNA, the CDR3 is TGCAGCGTTGAATTTATTGACAGGGCGGCTGATGGCTACACCTTC. It is translated as CSVEFIDRAADGYTF.

The rearrangement links TRBV6-5 to TRBJ2-5; TRBD2 might be the D (5 bases). There are 14 residues in the CDR3. With 8 bases removed from V and 2 bases from J, the gap between germline ends came to 15 bases. Looked up from germline, CDR1 is MNHEY and CDR2 is SVGAGI. The CDR3 here is CASRGQTKQETQYF. The CDR3, as DNA: TGTGCCAGCCGAGGGCAGACCAAGCAAGAGACCCAGTACTTC.

The CDR3 reads CASSVSREGYEQYF. The DNA for the CDR3 is TGTGCCAGCAGCGTATCGCGGGAGGGTTACGAGCAGTACTTC. This chain joins TRBV9 and TRBJ2-7, with 9 nucleotides matching TRBD2. This CDR3 is built from 14 residues. Losses at the gene ends were 1 base for V and 4 bases for J; bases not matched to a gene: 3. Germline CDR1 is SGDLS and CDR2 is YYNGEE.

The chain joins TRBV5-4 to TRBJ2-1; 7 bases fit TRBD2. Germline CDR1 is SGHNT and CDR2 is YYREEE (reference sequence). The trim removed 2 bases at V and 2 bases at J, leaving 4 bases unmatched. This CDR3 region has 15 residues. This CDR3 reads CASSLAGRPYNEQFF. In DNA, the CDR3 is TGTGCCAGCAGCTTAGCGGGGAGACCCTACAATGAGCAGTTCTTC.

V usage is TRBV29-1 and J usage is TRBJ2-1, with 9 bases that match TRBD1. This CDR3 has 13 residues. Germline CDR1 reads SQVTM; CDR2 reads ANQGSEA. With 7 bases clipped from V and 7 bases from J, the junction kept 8 bases outside the gene matches. The chain's CDR3 is CSGGTGTGNEQFF. In DNA, the CDR3 is TGCAGCGGAGGGACAGGGACGGGGAATGAGCAGTTCTTC.

The chain recombines TRBV15 with TRBJ2-1; the D gene is possibly TRBD2 (6 bases). The ends were cut back, 0 bases at V and 9 bases at J, with 18 bases in the middle. Germline V lookup: CDR1 LNHNV, CDR2 YYDKDF (reference sequence). The CDR3 consists of 16 residues. The CDR3 DNA follows: TGTGCCACCAGCAGAGATATGCACATGGAGGGTAGTGAGCAGTTCTTC. This translates into CATSRDMHMEGSEQFF.

The rearrangement links TRBV27 to TRBJ1-5; weak D call: TRBD1 (6 bases). The CDR3 totals 16 residues. V shed 4 bases and J shed 2 bases, with 15 bases lying between them. CDR1 MNHEY and CDR2 SMNVEV come from the germline V gene (reference sequence). The chain's CDR3 is CASSSSWGRGNQPQHF. The CDR3 nucleotides read TGTGCCAGCAGTTCCTCGTGGGGGCGCGGCAATCAGCCCCAGCATTTT.

This clone was observed once. The chain combines TRBV7-9 with TRBJ2-3; 10 bases are a match to TRBD1. Trimming at V came to 6 bases and at J to 6 bases, leaving 3 bases not matched to a gene. CDR1 and CDR2 (germline): SEHNR, FQNEAQ (reference sequence). CDR3 size: 13 residues. The CDR3 spells CASSLTGGDTQYF. As DNA, the CDR3 is TGTGCCAGCAGTCTGACAGGGGGCGATACGCAGTATTTT.

The V call is TRBV21-1, the J call TRBJ2-5; whether TRBD2, the table's D call, matches the DNA was not checked. TRBV21-1 is given as a pseudogene. This CDR3 comprises 18 residues. The CDR3 protein is CASSNTGLAGGGGETQYF. The DNA of the CDR3 is TGTGCCAGCAGCAATACCGGGCTAGCGGGAGGGGGTGGAGAGACCCAGTACTTC.

This clone was seen a single time. The chain is built from TRBV9 and TRBJ2-4; D unresolved. Germline lookup yields CDR1 SGDLS and CDR2 YYNGEE. The CDR3 loop spans 14 amino acids. Trimming took off 0 bases at V and 3 bases at J, with 7 bases between the two ends. CDR3 sequence (DNA): TGTGCCAGCAGCGTAGGATTTGGCAAAAACATTCAGTACTTC. Translation gives CASSVGFGKNIQYF.

The chain couples TRBV29-1 to TRBJ2-7; TRBD2 matches 9 bases. J was trimmed by 1 base and V by 3 bases; bases with no gene match: 7. The CDR3 contains 15 residues. The germline gives CDR1 SQVTM, CDR2 ANQGSEA. The CDR3 spells CSVERSSGASYEQYF. In DNA, the CDR3 is TGCAGCGTTGAGAGGTCTAGCGGGGCTTCCTACGAGCAGTACTTC.

V gene TRBV11-2 combines with J gene TRBJ1-1; no clear D. This CDR3 is built from 12 residues. Deletions cut 7 bases from V and 5 bases from J, with 11 bases between. The germline V gene encodes CDR1 SGHAT and CDR2 FQNNGV. CDR3 nucleotides: TGTGCCAGCACCAATACGTTTACTGAAGCTTTCTTT. Protein: CASTNTFTEAFF.

For the CDR3, the DNA is TGTGCCTCACGGACAGGGATCGACTATGGCTACACCTTC. This gives the protein CASRTGIDYGYTF. This chain uses TRBV30 with TRBJ1-2, with 8 bases that match TRBD1. J lost 3 bases, V lost 7 bases, and 7 bases had no gene match. This CDR3 has 13 amino acids. Germline loops: CDR1 GTSNPN, CDR2 SVGIG (reference sequence).

This chain connects TRBV6-4 to TRBJ2-3; tentative D call: TRBD1 (6 bases). The germline V gene encodes CDR1 MRHNA and CDR2 SNTAGT. Trimming stripped 3 bases from V and 3 bases from J, with 13 bases between. CDR3 length equals 15 residues. CDR3: CASSELGAQTDTQYF. In nucleotides, the CDR3 is TGTGCCAGCAGTGAATTGGGGGCCCAAACAGATACGCAGTATTTT.

This chain joins TRBV7-2 and TRBJ2-1, with 7 positions matching TRBD2. Germline CDR1 is SGHTA and CDR2 is FQGNSA. J gave up 10 bases and V 5 bases, and 2 bases lay outside the gene matches. This CDR3 has 11 residues. The CDR3 region is CASSPGGEQFF. The CDR3 DNA follows: TGTGCCAGCAGCCCCGGGGGGGAGCAGTTCTTC.

In DNA, the CDR3 is TGTGCCAGCAGCTTAGTCGGGACAGGGTTATACGAGCAGTACTTC. It translates to CASSLVGTGLYEQYF. The chain carries TRBV7-9 and TRBJ2-7; TRBD1 matches 9 bases. V was clipped by 1 base and J by 4 bases; unmatched bases: 5. Per the germline V gene, CDR1 is SEHNR and CDR2 is FQNEAQ (reference sequence). The CDR3 spans 15 residues.

The chain joins TRBV19 to TRBJ2-7; TRBD1 agrees at 8 bases. The length of the CDR3 is 14 residues. Germline V gene data show CDR1 as LNHDA and CDR2 as SQIVND (reference sequence). V lost 6 bases and J lost 0; bases outside the gene matches: 4. DNA of the CDR3: TGTGCCAGTAGCCGGACAGGGAGCTCCTACGAGCAGTACTTC. It encodes CASSRTGSSYEQYF.

The CDR3 spells CASSQGPGTYEQYF. The CDR3 DNA is TGTGCCAGCAGCCAAGGTCCGGGGACCTACGAGCAGTACTTC. The J gene is TRBJ2-7, the V gene TRBV4-2, with D possibly matching TRBD2 (5 bases). The CDR3 is 14 amino acids. The V end was cut by 1 base, the J end by 2 bases, with 9 bases between. Per the germline V gene, CDR1 is LGHNA and CDR2 is YNFKEQ.

In its sample, this clone was seen once. The CDR3 bases are TGTGCTAGTGCCTTAGGGACAGGGAGAAATGAGCAGTTCTTC. Protein: CASALGTGRNEQFF. The chain uses TRBV12-5 and TRBJ2-1; TRBD1 matches at 9 bases. Germline assignment: CDR1 LGHNT and CDR2 FRNRAP. The CDR3 is made up of 14 amino acids. V lost 7 bases and J lost 7; bases outside the gene matches: 8. The full variable domain, in which reference TRBV12-5 and TRBJ2-1 provide the parts outside the CDR3, is DARVTQTPRHKVTEMGQEVTMRCQPILGHNTVFWYRQTMMQGLELLAYFRNRAPLDDSGMPKDRFSAEMPDATLATLKIQPSEPRDSAVYFCASALGTGRNEQFFGPGTRLTVL.

This clone was detected only once. The chain combines TRBV27 with TRBJ2-5; 11 bases are shared with TRBD2. V shed 4 bases and J 1 base; nucleotides not matched to a gene: 5. From germline, CDR1 is MNHEY and CDR2 SMNVEV (reference sequence). The length of the CDR3 is 16 residues. CDR3 region: CASSSTSGGPQETQYF. Written as DNA, the CDR3 is TGTGCCAGCAGTTCTACTAGCGGGGGACCCCAAGAGACCCAGTACTTC.

The V call is TRBV10-1, the J call TRBJ2-1, with a tentative D call TRBD1 (6 bases). Germline lookup yields CDR1 WNHNN and CDR2 SYGVQD (reference sequence). This CDR3 is 15 amino acids long. The V end was cut by 6 bases, the J end by 2 bases, with 14 bases between. The CDR3 DNA is TGCGCCAGCAGCCTCCGGGACAAGACCTACAATGAGCAGTTCTTC. Protein: CASSLRDKTYNEQFF.

The chain is built from TRBV6-4 and TRBJ1-5, with 7 positions matching TRBD1. V shed 2 bases, J shed 15 bases, and the junction held 13 bases outside the gene matches. Per germline, CDR1 MRHNA and CDR2 SNTAGT. The CDR3 covers 14 residues. DNA for the CDR3: TGTGCCAGCAGTGACCAGGACAGGCCAAGGGTTCCGCATTTT. This sequence encodes CASSDQDRPRVPHF.

The V gene is TRBV7-2, the J gene TRBJ2-7; possibly TRBD2 for D (7 bases). The CDR3 totals 14 residues. CDR1 and CDR2 (germline): SGHTA, FQGNSA. With 8 bases removed from V and 5 bases from J, the gap between germline ends came to 19 bases. The CDR3 DNA reads TGTGCCAGCTTTAGGGGGGGGATCGAGCACGAGCAGTACTTC. This translates into CASFRGGIEHEQYF. The full variable domain, rest sourced from reference TRBV7-2 and TRBJ2-7, is GAGVSQSPSNKVTEKGKDVELRCDPISGHTALYWYRQSLGQGLEFLIYFQGNSAPDKSGLPSDRFSAERTGGSVSTLTIQRTQQEDSAVYLCASFRGGIEHEQYFGPGTRLTVT.

The chain joins TRBV28 to TRBJ2-5, with TRBD1 as a possible D gene (6 bases). The ends were cut back, 4 bases at V and 3 bases at J, with 12 bases in the middle. The CDR3 length is 14 residues. Germline CDR1 is MDHEN and CDR2 is SYDVKM. The CDR3 sequence: CASSSRTVKETQYF. Here the CDR3 DNA reads TGTGCCAGCAGTTCCCGGACAGTTAAAGAGACCCAGTACTTC.

V is TRBV4-1 and J is TRBJ2-2; 8 bases match TRBD2. CDR3 size: 15 residues. V shed 4 bases, J shed 7 bases, and the junction held 8 bases outside the gene matches. Per germline, CDR1 MGHRA and CDR2 YSYEKL. The CDR3 DNA reads as TGCGCCAGCAGCCTCGGACTAGCTAAAAACGGGGAGCTGTTTTTT. Its protein is CASSLGLAKNGELFF.

This clone has a handful of counts. The chain joins TRBV30 to TRBJ1-4; TRBD1 might be the D (6 bases). V lost 5 bases and J lost 7, with 17 bases in between. The germline gives CDR1 GTSNPN, CDR2 SVGIG (reference sequence). This CDR3 region has 14 residues. The CDR3 coding sequence is TGTGCCTGGGCCGACACAGGGAGAGGTGAAAAACTGTTTTTT. Its protein is CAWADTGRGEKLFF.

This chain uses TRBV29-1 with TRBJ2-7; the match to TRBD2 covers 9 bases. The germline V gene encodes CDR1 SQVTM and CDR2 ANQGSEA. This CDR3 has 14 residues. The ends lost 2 bases at V and 0 bases at J; junction bases unmatched: 2. The CDR3 bases are TGCAGCGTTGAAATTAGCGGGAGCTCCTACGAGCAGTACTTC. Its translation: CSVEISGSSYEQYF.

This chain links TRBV7-2 with TRBJ2-5, with TRBD1 matching 7 bases. The CDR3 covers 14 residues. J gave up 3 bases and V 5 bases, and 6 bases lay outside the gene matches. Germline CDR1 SGHTA, CDR2 FQGNSA. The CDR3 sequence is CASSMGTAKETQYF. The CDR3 region has the DNA TGTGCCAGCAGCATGGGGACAGCGAAAGAGACCCAGTACTTC.